The clone carrying this T cell receptor (beta chain) was seen only once. Its cognate antigen is unknown. The record originates from a study of T cell responses to AZD1222 COVID-19 vaccine. Assay used: immunoSEQ multiplex PCR; TCRdb lists only in-frame clones, some missing. The profile shows 160,000 or so clones, 94% of them singletons. Losses at the gene ends were 4 bases for V and 0 bases for J; bases not matched to a gene: 15. The CDR3 is made up of 19 amino acids. The germline gives CDR1 MDHEN, CDR2 SYDVKM. Study-level points and caveats: The study sampled repertoires only after the peak T cell response.

Sequencing used peripheral blood, obtained 28 days after the second AZD1222 dose. The chain carries TRBV28 and TRBJ2-7; TRBD2 aligns across 10 bases. The TCR sequence derives from an adult who received the AZD1222 COVID-19 vaccine. The CDR3 loop reads CASSSPRSLSGRNSYEQYF. CDR3 bases: TGTGCCAGCAGTTCGCCCCGTTCCCTTAGCGGGAGGAACTCCTACGAGCAGTACTTC.